The count of the clone carrying this T cell receptor (beta chain) is one. Its target is unknown. An Oncomine TCR Beta short-read assay was used to sequence the DNA from cultured CD4+ T cells. TCRdb ran MiXCR on the PCR reads and lists one entry per CDR3 protein. The repertoire holds over 20,000 distinct CDR3 sequences, with less than 70% as singletons. Treatment reported: roughly 10-day PBMC culture with coronavirus spike peptide pools or control peptides (ViraFEST assay). The V end lost 7 bases, the J end lost 8 bases, and 11 bases lay between the germline ends. Germline V gene sequence: CDR1 WSHSY, CDR2 SAAADI. The CDR3 sequence is 11 residues long. This sample was included in a study of vaccination and CD4 T cells after COVID-19.

The origin of this receptor is a human donor who had recovered from COVID-19. The sample was CD4+ T cells from blood, cultured in vitro. The chain links TRBV10-2 to TRBJ1-1; no definite D call. For the CDR3, the DNA is TGCGCCAGCAAAGAGTTTGGGGAAGCTTTCTTT. Its translation is CASKEFGEAFF.